One sample yielded the 20 T cell receptor beta chains listed below, sequenced in a study of blood T cell repertoires in COVID-19. TCRdb's copy holds only in-frame clones and misses some; the assay was immunoSEQ multiplex PCR. This sample has tens of thousands of clones; 55% to 70% occur once, and the top ten carry 7.5% to 9%. Input material: peripheral blood. The receptors shown here come from a woman aged 70-85 years with acute or convalescent COVID-19.

The chain employs TRBV2 and TRBJ2-3; 11 bases are shared with TRBD1. V lost 6 bases, J lost 5 bases, and 4 bases stayed unmatched. CDR3 size: 14 residues. CDR1 and CDR2 (germline): SNHLY, FYNNEI. The CDR3 sequence is CASSRDRGIDTQYF. The DNA of the CDR3 is TGTGCCAGCAGCAGGGACAGGGGGATAGATACGCAGTATTTT.

This clone was observed many times. The chain joins TRBV14 to TRBJ1-3; unclear D gene. V lost 4 bases and J 4 bases, leaving 11 bases between the germline ends. CDR1 is SGHDN, CDR2 FVKESK, per germline. This CDR3 region has 14 residues. The CDR3 DNA reads TGTGCCAGCAGCCCGCGGACTTTCGGAAACACCATATATTTT. It yields the protein CASSPRTFGNTIYF.

The rearrangement joins TRBV21-1 to TRBJ2-5; TRBD2, the table's D call, was not compared with the DNA. TRBV21-1 is deemed a pseudogene. The CDR3 extends over 15 amino acids. CDR3 residues: CASRLGGVGRETQYF. The CDR3 DNA reads TGTGCCAGCAGGCTAGGCGGGGTAGGGAGAGAGACCCAGTACTTC.

The chain carries TRBV28 and TRBJ1-4; TRBD1 matches 7 bases. Germline CDR1 is MDHEN and CDR2 is SYDVKM. The CDR3 sequence is 12 residues long. With 6 bases clipped from V and 10 bases from J, the junction kept 5 bases outside the gene matches. DNA for the CDR3: TGTGCCAGCAGGACAGGGTCCGGAAAACTGTTTTTT. Translation: CASRTGSGKLFF.

This clone was recorded a few times. The chain carries TRBV2 and TRBJ2-5; D may be TRBD2 (5 bases). CDR3 length: 13 amino acids. V gave up 6 bases and J gave up 7 bases, with 15 bases separating them. Germline V gives CDR1 SNHLY, CDR2 FYNNEI. The CDR3 nucleotides read TGTGCCAGCAGACAAGCGGTAGCCGGGACCCAGTACTTC. Translated: CASRQAVAGTQYF. Using reference TRBV2 and TRBJ2-5 for the parts outside the CDR3, the full variable domain is EPEVTQTPSHQVTQMGQEVILRCVPISNHLYFYWYRQILGQKVEFLVSFYNNEISEKSEIFDDQFSVERPDGSNFTLKIRSTKLEDSAMYFCASRQAVAGTQYFGPGTRLLVL.

This clone was picked up a small number of times. This chain joins TRBV3-1 (or the pseudogene TRBV3-2) and TRBJ2-3; D gene uncertain. This CDR3 is 15 amino acids long. Trimming removed 6 bases from V and 3 bases from J, with 16 bases in between. Germline loops: CDR1 LGHDT, CDR2 YNNKEL (reference sequence). The CDR3 sequence: CASSSARFYTDTQYF. The CDR3 DNA reads as TGTGCCAGCAGTTCGGCTAGATTTTATACAGATACGCAGTATTTT.

The chain joins TRBV10-2 to TRBJ1-5; D not resolved. Germline values: CDR1 WSHSY, CDR2 SAAADI. CDR3 length: 15 residues. V gave up 1 base and J gave up 0 bases, with 7 bases separating them. CDR3 nucleotide sequence: TGCGCCAGCAGTGAGTTAGTTTTTAGCAATCAGCCCCAGCATTTT. It yields the protein CASSELVFSNQPQHF.

CDR3 in amino acids: CASSLGGGQGRLNTEAFF. The CDR3 DNA reads TGCGCCAGCAGCTTGGGTGGGGGACAGGGCCGATTGAACACTGAAGCTTTCTTT. This chain uses TRBV5-1 with TRBJ1-1; 9 bases map to TRBD1. The germline V gene has CDR1 SGHRS and CDR2 YFSETQ. The V gene end was trimmed by 0 bases and the J gene end by 0 bases; junction bases not matched to a gene: 9. The CDR3 consists of 18 residues.

The chain recombines TRBV5-1 with TRBJ2-5; 7 nucleotides agree with TRBD2. J gave up 5 bases and V 0 bases, and 7 bases lay outside the gene matches. The V gene's germline CDR1 is SGHRS and CDR2 YFSETQ. The CDR3 covers 15 residues. The CDR3 sequence: CASSLASGSQETQYF. The CDR3 DNA follows: TGCGCCAGCAGCTTGGCTAGCGGCTCCCAGGAGACCCAGTACTTC.

The chain carries TRBV7-2 and TRBJ2-5; TRBD2 might be the D (5 bases). Trimming left V 1 base short and J 9 bases short, with 15 bases between. Germline values: CDR1 SGHTA, CDR2 FQGNSA. The CDR3 runs to 14 residues. The CDR3 DNA is TGTGCCAGCAGCTTAGGGGCCAGGTTGGAGGCCCAGTACTTC. Translating it yields CASSLGARLEAQYF.

The rearrangement joins TRBV29-1 to TRBJ2-3, with D possibly matching TRBD2 (5 bases). This CDR3 contains 14 residues. V lost 4 bases and J lost 1, with 12 bases in between. The germline CDR1 and CDR2 sequences are SQVTM and ANQGSEA. The CDR3, as DNA: TGCAGCGTTGCGCTGGGAGTGGGCACAGATACGCAGTATTTT. It is translated as CSVALGVGTDTQYF.

The chain uses TRBV7-2 and TRBJ1-2, with 7 positions matching TRBD1. The CDR3 length is 13 residues. Germline loops: CDR1 SGHTA, CDR2 FQGNSA. With V trimmed by 1 base and J by 6 bases, 2 bases remained unmatched. The CDR3 DNA sequence: TGTGCCAGCAGCTTAGGACAGGGAGATGGCTACACCTTC. Protein: CASSLGQGDGYTF.

Note on this clone: A read error may account for a junction end that differs from germline. The chain couples TRBV7-7 to TRBJ2-5; D is unresolved. Germline CDR1 and CDR2: SSHAT and FNYEAQ (reference sequence). The CDR3 length is 15 residues. As DNA, the CDR3 is TGTGCTAGCAGCTTATACCCCTCGGGTGGCGAGACCCAGTACTTC. Translating it yields CASSLYPSGGETQYF.

This clone was seen only a few times. This chain links TRBV6-5 with TRBJ1-2; 7 bases are shared with TRBD1. The CDR3 is 13 amino acids. Germline V gene lookup returns CDR1 MNHEY and CDR2 SVGAGI. V lost 6 bases, J lost 8 bases, and 9 bases stayed unmatched. The CDR3 sequence: CASRMTGPYGYTF. The CDR3 DNA is TGTGCCAGCAGAATGACAGGGCCTTACGGCTACACCTTC.

The CDR3, as DNA: TGTGCCAGCAAAGTAGTCCCACCGGGGACTGAAGCTTTCTTT. This encodes CASKVVPPGTEAFF. The chain uses TRBV27 and TRBJ1-1; D ambiguous. Trimming took off 7 bases at V and 5 bases at J, with 17 bases between the two ends. The CDR3 is made up of 14 amino acids. Germline V lookup: CDR1 MNHEY, CDR2 SMNVEV (reference sequence).

The chain uses TRBV7-2 and TRBJ2-7, with D possibly matching TRBD1 (5 bases). V lost 0 bases and J lost 5, with 11 bases in between. CDR1 and CDR2 (germline): SGHTA, FQGNSA. The CDR3 is 14 amino acids. CDR3 in amino acids: CASSLAQGTHEQYF. The CDR3 DNA follows: TGTGCCAGCAGCTTAGCCCAGGGTACCCACGAGCAGTACTTC.

The chain carries TRBV20-1 and TRBJ2-2, with D possibly being TRBD1 (6 bases). CDR1 is DFQATT and CDR2 is SNEGSKA in the germline V gene (reference sequence). Trimming took off 6 bases at V and 6 bases at J, with 8 bases between the two ends. The CDR3 has 11 amino acids. Here the CDR3 reads CSADRSGELFF. The CDR3 nucleotides are TGCAGTGCCGACAGGTCCGGGGAGCTGTTTTTT.

This sequence joins TRBV2 and TRBJ2-7; D is unclear. Trimming shortened V by 6 bases and J by 0 bases, and 6 bases separated the two germline ends. Germline CDR1 reads SNHLY; CDR2 reads FYNNEI. The CDR3 runs 12 residues. The CDR3 bases are TGTGCCAGCAGACAGAGCTCCTACGAGCAGTACTTC. It is translated as CASRQSSYEQYF.

V and J are TRBV15 and TRBJ2-1; D may be TRBD2 (6 bases). V was shortened by 1 base and J by 8 bases, with 9 bases between the two germline ends. The CDR3 covers 13 residues. Germline-derived CDR1 and CDR2 are LNHNV and YYDKDF (reference sequence). Here the CDR3 DNA reads TGTGCCACCAGCAGAGGACTAGAGGATGAGCAGTTCTTC. It specifies CATSRGLEDEQFF.

This clone was seen a single time. The V call is TRBV12-3 or TRBV12-4, the J call TRBJ1-1; D is unresolved. This CDR3 comprises 13 residues. Trimming pared 6 bases from V and 10 bases from J, leaving 18 bases between. The CDR3 is CASRPQNLGSAFF. As DNA, the CDR3 is TGTGCCAGCAGGCCACAGAACCTTGGCTCAGCTTTCTTT.